This T cell receptor (beta chain) derives from a study of T cell clonotyping in hematopoietic cell transplantation. Study-wide results and limits: Pathologically expanded recipient clonotypes increased progressively from day 30 to day 180 as diversity fell.

The repertoire was sequenced with immunoSEQ multiplex PCR; TCRdb's copy has only in-frame clones and lacks some. The data show about 36,000 clones, roughly 88% seen once. Germline V CDR1 and CDR2: SGHRS, YFSETQ. The CDR3 extends over 15 amino acids. V gave up 0 bases and J gave up 4 bases, with 11 bases separating them. Comments on this clone: Its antigen is as yet unknown.

The J gene is TRBJ2-1, the V gene TRBV5-1; unclear D gene. The clonotype was recovered from a woman aged 40 to 50 in good health. Some clones in this sample may be carry-over from other donors' samples. The sequenced material came from peripheral blood mononuclear cells. The CDR3 here is CASSLGQAQYNEQFF. In DNA form, the CDR3 reads TGCGCCAGCAGCTTGGGCCAGGCACAATACAATGAGCAGTTCTTC. The whole variable domain, remainder taken from reference TRBV5-1 and TRBJ2-1, is KAGVTQTPRYLIKTRGQQVTLSCSPISGHRSVSWYQQTPGQGLQFLFEYFSETQRNKGNFPGRFSGRQFSNSRSEMNVSTLELGDSALYLCASSLGQAQYNEQFFGPGTRLTVL.